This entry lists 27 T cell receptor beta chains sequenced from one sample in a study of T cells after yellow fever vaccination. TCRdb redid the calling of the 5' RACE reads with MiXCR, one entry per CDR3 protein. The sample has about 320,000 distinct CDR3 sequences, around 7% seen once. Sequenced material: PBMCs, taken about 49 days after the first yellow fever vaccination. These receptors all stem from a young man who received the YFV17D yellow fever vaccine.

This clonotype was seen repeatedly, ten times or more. For the CDR3, the DNA is TGCAGTGCTAGAACATATTTCAATGAGCAGTTCTTC. Its translation is CSARTYFNEQFF. The chain combines TRBV20-1 with TRBJ2-1; D remains ambiguous. V lost 2 bases, J lost 6 bases, and 8 bases lay in between. The CDR3 covers 12 residues. Looked up from germline, CDR1 is DFQATT and CDR2 is SNEGSKA (reference sequence).

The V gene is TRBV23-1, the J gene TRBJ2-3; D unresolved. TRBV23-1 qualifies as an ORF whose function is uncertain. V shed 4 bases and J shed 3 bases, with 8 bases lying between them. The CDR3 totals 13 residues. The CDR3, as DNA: TGCGCCAGCAGTCGCGCCATTACAGATACGCAGTATTTT. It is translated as CASSRAITDTQYF.

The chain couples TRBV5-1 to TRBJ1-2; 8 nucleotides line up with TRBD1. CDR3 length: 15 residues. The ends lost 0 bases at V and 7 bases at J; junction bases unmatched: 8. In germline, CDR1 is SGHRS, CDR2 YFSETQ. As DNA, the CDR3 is TGCGCCAGCAGCTTGGGTGGGACAGGCCCTTCTGGCTACACCTTC. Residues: CASSLGGTGPSGYTF.

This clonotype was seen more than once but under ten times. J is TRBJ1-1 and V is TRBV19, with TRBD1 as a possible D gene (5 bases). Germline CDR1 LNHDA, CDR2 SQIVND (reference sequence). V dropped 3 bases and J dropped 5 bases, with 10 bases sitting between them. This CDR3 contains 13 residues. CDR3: CASSINGGTEAFF. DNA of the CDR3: TGTGCCAGTAGTATCAACGGGGGGACTGAAGCTTTCTTT.

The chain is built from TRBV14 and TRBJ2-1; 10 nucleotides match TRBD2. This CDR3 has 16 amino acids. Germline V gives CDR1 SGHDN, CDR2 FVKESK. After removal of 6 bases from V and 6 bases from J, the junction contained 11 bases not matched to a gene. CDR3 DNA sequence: TGTGCCAGCAGAAGAACTAGCGGGGAAGCACCCAATGAGCAGTTCTTC. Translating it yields CASRRTSGEAPNEQFF.

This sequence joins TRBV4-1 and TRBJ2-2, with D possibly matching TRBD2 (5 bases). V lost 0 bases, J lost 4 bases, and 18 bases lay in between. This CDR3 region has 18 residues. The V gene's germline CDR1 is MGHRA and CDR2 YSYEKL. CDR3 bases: TGCGCCAGCAGCCAAGATATCGAGAGCACTGCGGGCACCGGGGAGCTGTTTTTT. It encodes CASSQDIESTAGTGELFF.

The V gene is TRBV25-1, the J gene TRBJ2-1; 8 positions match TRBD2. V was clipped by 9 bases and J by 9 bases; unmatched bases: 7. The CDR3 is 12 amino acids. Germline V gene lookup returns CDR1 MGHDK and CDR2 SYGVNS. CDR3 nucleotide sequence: TGTGCCAGTGTAGCGGGGAGTAGTGAGCAGTTCTTC. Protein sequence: CASVAGSSEQFF.

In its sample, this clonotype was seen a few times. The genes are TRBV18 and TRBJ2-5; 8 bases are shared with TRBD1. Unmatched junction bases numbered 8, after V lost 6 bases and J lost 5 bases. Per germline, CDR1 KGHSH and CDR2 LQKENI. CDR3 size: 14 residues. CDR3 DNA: TGTGCCAGCTCCCGGACAGGGTTACAGGAGACCCAGTACTTC. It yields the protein CASSRTGLQETQYF.

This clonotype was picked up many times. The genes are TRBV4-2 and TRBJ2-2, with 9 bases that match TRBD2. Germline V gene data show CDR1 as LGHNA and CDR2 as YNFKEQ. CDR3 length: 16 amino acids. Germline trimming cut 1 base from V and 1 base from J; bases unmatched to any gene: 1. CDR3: CASSQALAGNTGELFF. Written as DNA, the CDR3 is TGTGCCAGCAGCCAAGCACTAGCGGGGAACACCGGGGAGCTGTTTTTT.

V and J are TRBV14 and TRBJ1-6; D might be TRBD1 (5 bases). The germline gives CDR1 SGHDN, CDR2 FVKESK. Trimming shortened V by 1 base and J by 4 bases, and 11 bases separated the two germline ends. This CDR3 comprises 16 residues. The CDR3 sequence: CASSQGSRGYNSPLHF. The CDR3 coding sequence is TGTGCCAGCAGCCAAGGGTCTAGGGGTTATAATTCACCCCTCCACTTT.

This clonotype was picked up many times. CDR3 sequence: CAISESGADNEQFF. CDR3 bases: TGTGCCATCAGTGAGTCAGGGGCCGACAATGAGCAGTTCTTC. The chain uses TRBV10-3 and TRBJ2-1; maybe TRBD1 (5 bases). V was cut by 0 bases and J by 5 bases, with 8 bases left in between. The CDR3 is 14 residues long. The germline V gene encodes CDR1 ENHRY and CDR2 SYGVKD.

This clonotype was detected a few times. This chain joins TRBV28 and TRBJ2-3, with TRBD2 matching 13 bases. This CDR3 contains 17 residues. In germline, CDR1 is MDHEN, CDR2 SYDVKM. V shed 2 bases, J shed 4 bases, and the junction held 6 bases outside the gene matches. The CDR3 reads CASSLGLAGDLADTQYF. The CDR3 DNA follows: TGTGCCAGCAGTTTAGGACTAGCGGGGGATCTAGCAGATACGCAGTATTTT.

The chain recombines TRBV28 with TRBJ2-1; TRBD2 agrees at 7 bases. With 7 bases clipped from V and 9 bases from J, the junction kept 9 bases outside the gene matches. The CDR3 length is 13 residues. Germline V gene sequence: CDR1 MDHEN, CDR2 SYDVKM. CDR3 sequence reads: CASNIPGGGEQFF. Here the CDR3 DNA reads TGTGCCAGCAACATCCCGGGAGGCGGTGAGCAGTTCTTC.

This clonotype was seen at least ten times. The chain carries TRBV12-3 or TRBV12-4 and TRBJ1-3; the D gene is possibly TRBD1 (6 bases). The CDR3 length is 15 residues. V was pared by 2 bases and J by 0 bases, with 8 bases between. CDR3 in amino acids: CASSLRQDSGNTIYF. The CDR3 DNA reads TGTGCCAGCAGTTTACGACAGGACTCTGGAAACACCATATATTTT.

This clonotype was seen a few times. CDR3: CASTLQDEQFF. The DNA of the CDR3 is TGTGCCAGCACGCTTCAGGATGAGCAGTTCTTC. This chain joins TRBV7-9 and TRBJ2-1; D call uncertain. Germline V lookup: CDR1 SEHNR, CDR2 FQNEAQ (reference sequence). The CDR3 contains 11 residues. The V end lost 7 bases, the J end lost 8 bases, and 9 bases lay between the germline ends.

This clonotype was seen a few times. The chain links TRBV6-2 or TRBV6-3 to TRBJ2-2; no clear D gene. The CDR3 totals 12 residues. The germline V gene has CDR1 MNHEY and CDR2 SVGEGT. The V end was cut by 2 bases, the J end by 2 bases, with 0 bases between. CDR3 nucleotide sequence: TGTGCCAGCAGTTACAACACCGGGGAGCTGTTTTTT. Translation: CASSYNTGELFF.

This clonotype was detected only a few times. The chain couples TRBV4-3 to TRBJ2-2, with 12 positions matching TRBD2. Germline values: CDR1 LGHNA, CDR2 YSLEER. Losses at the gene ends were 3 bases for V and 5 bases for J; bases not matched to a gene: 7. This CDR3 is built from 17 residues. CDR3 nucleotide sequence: TGCGCCAGCAGCCAGTATCCTAGCGGGGGGGAAACCGGGGAGCTGTTTTTT. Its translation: CASSQYPSGGETGELFF.

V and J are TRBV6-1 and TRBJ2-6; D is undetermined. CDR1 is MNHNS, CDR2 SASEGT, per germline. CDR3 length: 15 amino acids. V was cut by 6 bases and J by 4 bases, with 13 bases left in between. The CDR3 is CASSPGPLGANVLTF. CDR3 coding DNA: TGTGCCAGCAGCCCCGGACCTTTAGGGGCCAACGTCCTGACTTTC.

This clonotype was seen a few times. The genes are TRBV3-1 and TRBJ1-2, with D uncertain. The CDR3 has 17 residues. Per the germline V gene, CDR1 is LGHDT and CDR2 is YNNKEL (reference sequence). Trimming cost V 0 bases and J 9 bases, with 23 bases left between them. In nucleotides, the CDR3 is TGTGCCAGCAGCCAAGAAAGAGGACCGGGGAGTCTGTTGCGCTACACCTTC. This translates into CASSQERGPGSLLRYTF.

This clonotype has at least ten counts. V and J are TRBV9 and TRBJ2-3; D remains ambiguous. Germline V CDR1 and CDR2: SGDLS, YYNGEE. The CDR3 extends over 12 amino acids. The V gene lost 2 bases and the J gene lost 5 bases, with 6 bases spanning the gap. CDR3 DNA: TGTGCCAGCAGCGTTCTGGGAGATACGCAGTATTTT. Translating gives CASSVLGDTQYF.

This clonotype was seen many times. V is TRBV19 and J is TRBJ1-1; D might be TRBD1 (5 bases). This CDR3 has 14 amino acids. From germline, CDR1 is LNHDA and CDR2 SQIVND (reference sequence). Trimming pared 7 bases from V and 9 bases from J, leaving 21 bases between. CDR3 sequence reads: CASTINEEGWKAFF. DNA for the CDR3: TGTGCCAGTACCATTAACGAGGAGGGGTGGAAAGCTTTCTTT.

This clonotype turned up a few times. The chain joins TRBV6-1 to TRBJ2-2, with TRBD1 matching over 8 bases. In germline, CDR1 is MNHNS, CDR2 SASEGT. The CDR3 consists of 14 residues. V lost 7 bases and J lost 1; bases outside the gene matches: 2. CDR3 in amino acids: CASIGTGNTGELFF. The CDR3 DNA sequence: TGTGCCAGCATCGGGACAGGGAACACCGGGGAGCTGTTTTTT.

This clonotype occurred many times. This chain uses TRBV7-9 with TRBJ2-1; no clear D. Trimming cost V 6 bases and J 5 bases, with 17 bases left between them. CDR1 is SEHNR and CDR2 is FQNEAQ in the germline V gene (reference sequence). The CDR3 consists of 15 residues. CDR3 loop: CASSPVGGRNNEQFF. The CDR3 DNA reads TGTGCCAGCAGTCCCGTGGGCGGCCGAAACAATGAGCAGTTCTTC.

The CDR3 is CSVSRTGGGRNTIYF. The CDR3 DNA is TGCAGCGTCTCCCGGACAGGGGGTGGAAGAAACACCATATATTTT. The chain combines TRBV29-1 with TRBJ1-3; 10 nucleotides line up with TRBD1. Germline V gene lookup returns CDR1 SQVTM and CDR2 ANQGSEA. V shed 6 bases and J 5 bases; nucleotides not matched to a gene: 10. This CDR3 is built from 15 residues.

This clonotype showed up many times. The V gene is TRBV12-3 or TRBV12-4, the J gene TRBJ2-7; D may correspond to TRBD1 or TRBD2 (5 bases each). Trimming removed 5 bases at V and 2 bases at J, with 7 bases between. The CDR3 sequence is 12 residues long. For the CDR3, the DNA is TGTGCCAGCAGTCCGGGGCCCTACGAGCAGTACTTC. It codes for CASSPGPYEQYF.

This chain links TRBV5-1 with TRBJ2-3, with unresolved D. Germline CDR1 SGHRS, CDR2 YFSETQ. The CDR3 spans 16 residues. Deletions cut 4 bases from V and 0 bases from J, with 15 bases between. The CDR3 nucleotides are TGCGCCAGCAGCCCTCCTCCGATGGCTAGCACAGATACGCAGTATTTT. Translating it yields CASSPPPMASTDTQYF.

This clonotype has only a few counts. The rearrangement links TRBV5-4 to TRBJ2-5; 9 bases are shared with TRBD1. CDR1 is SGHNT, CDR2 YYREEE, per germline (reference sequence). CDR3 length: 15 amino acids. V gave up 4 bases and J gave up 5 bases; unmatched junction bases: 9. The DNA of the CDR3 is TGTGCCAGCAGCCGAGACGCCGGGACAGGGGAGACCCAGTACTTC. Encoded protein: CASSRDAGTGETQYF.